The following is a T cell receptor beta chain sequence with its context. Antigen: not known. These data originate in a study of T cells in Graves' hyperthyroidism and ophthalmopathy. Study findings and constraints: Classification by a 13 V-J model distinguished ophthalmopathy from stable hyperthyroidism. Model predictions of ophthalmopathy came a median about 6.3 months before onset.

There were TCR beta CDR3 regions amplified from RNA transcripts. A first-round RT-PCR of the TCR CDR3 used the HTBI primer set. TCRdb reprocessed the multiplex PCR reads via MiXCR and lists one record per CDR3 protein. The sample lists hundreds of thousands of distinct CDR3 sequences, around 20% occurring once. Germline assignment: CDR1 SNHLY and CDR2 FYNNEI. The CDR3 runs to 15 residues. With 2 bases removed from V and 5 bases from J, the gap between germline ends came to 16 bases. The rearrangement uses TRBV2 and TRBJ2-7; D possibly corresponds to TRBD1 (6 bases). The TCR sequence derives from a woman in her forties or fifties with Graves' hyperthyroidism that later progressed to Graves' ophthalmopathy. Sample: blood. Here the CDR3 DNA reads TGTGCCAGCAGTGAATCTTCAGGGGAATGGAACGAGCAGTACTTC. It encodes CASSESSGEWNEQYF.